This note documents a single T cell receptor beta chain sequence. The antigen remains undetermined. No infections or other immune events were documented during collection. The germline CDR1 and CDR2 sequences are KGHSH and LQKENI. Trimming shortened V by 4 bases and J by 7 bases, and 5 bases separated the two germline ends. The CDR3 runs 11 residues. Sequenced by immunoSEQ multiplex PCR; TCRdb stores in-frame clones only, minus some. The sample contains some 100,000 clones, roughly 88% of which appear only once. The data belong to a study of identifying expanded T cells in peripheral blood. General study findings and limits: Differentially abundant clones: around 1.2 between replicates, around 16 at 2 to 3 weeks, less than 25 at four. Across healthy donors, higher total template counts meant significantly greater roughly 2-week count variance.

The sample consisted of blood. This clonotype was obtained from a person aged 18 to 70 in good health. This chain links TRBV18 with TRBJ2-1; D not certain. The CDR3 here is CASSRDNEQFF. Here the CDR3 DNA reads TGTGCCAGCTCACGCGATAATGAGCAGTTCTTC.